These T cell receptor beta chains were read from a single sample in a study of blood T cell repertoires in COVID-19. TCRdb keeps only in-frame clones here, not all; method: immunoSEQ multiplex PCR. The table shows hundreds of thousands of clones, with more than 90% occurring only once. Sequenced: PBMCs or T cells enriched from blood (not recorded which). These receptors were collected from a man aged 60-69 years who had recovered from COVID-19. The CDR3 runs from the conserved cysteine through the conserved F or W. The order of the fields is V gene, clone size, D gene, J gene, CDR3 protein, CDR3 DNA. The D gene is left open where the match is weak. Clone size, where shown, is once, few, many, or a class for clones that have expanded.

v_call: TRBV6-5; clone_size: NA; d_call: TRBD1; j_call: TRBJ1-1; cdr3_aa: CASSLDRMNTEAFF; cdr3_nt: TGTGCCAGCAGTTTGGACAGGATGAACACTGAAGCTTTCTTT
v_call: TRBV18; clone_size: NA; d_call: TRBD2; j_call: TRBJ2-1; cdr3_aa: CASSPGTSGGPYNEQFF; cdr3_nt: TGTGCCAGCTCGCCGGGGACTAGCGGGGGTCCTTACAATGAGCAGTTCTTC
v_call: TRBV5-8; clone_size: few; d_call: NA; j_call: TRBJ1-2; cdr3_aa: CASSFSLETYGYTF; cdr3_nt: TGTGCCAGCAGCTTCAGTCTGGAGACCTATGGCTACACCTTC
v_call: TRBV19; clone_size: NA; d_call: TRBD1; j_call: TRBJ1-1; cdr3_aa: CASSTGQLNTEAFF; cdr3_nt: TGTGCCAGTAGTACGGGACAGTTGAACACTGAAGCTTTCTTT
v_call: TRBV4-1; clone_size: NA; d_call: TRBD2; j_call: TRBJ2-1; cdr3_aa: CASARGGRQDEQFF; cdr3_nt: TGCGCCAGCGCAAGGGGAGGGCGGCAGGATGAGCAGTTCTTC
v_call: TRBV3-1/TRBV3-2; clone_size: NA; d_call: NA; j_call: TRBJ2-2; cdr3_aa: CASSQDRGTGELFF; cdr3_nt: TGTGCCAGCAGCCAAGATCGGGGAACCGGGGAGCTGTTTTTT
v_call: TRBV5-1; clone_size: NA; d_call: NA; j_call: TRBJ2-2; cdr3_aa: CASSLTGPGTGELFF; cdr3_nt: TGCGCCAGCAGCTTGACAGGGCCGGGGACCGGGGAGCTGTTTTTT
v_call: TRBV7-8; clone_size: NA; d_call: TRBD2; j_call: TRBJ2-1; cdr3_aa: CASSLGLAGLSYNEQFF; cdr3_nt: TGTGCCAGCAGCTTAGGACTAGCGGGACTATCCTACAATGAGCAGTTCTTC
v_call: TRBV6-1; clone_size: NA; d_call: TRBD1; j_call: TRBJ1-1; cdr3_aa: CASSDYRGVTEAFF; cdr3_nt: TGTGCCAGCAGTGATTACAGGGGAGTCACTGAAGCTTTCTTT
v_call: TRBV6-2/TRBV6-3; clone_size: NA; d_call: NA; j_call: TRBJ1-1; cdr3_aa: CASSYNRLAIEAFF; cdr3_nt: TGTGCCAGCAGTTATAACAGGTTGGCTATTGAAGCTTTCTTT
v_call: TRBV9; clone_size: NA; d_call: NA; j_call: TRBJ2-3; cdr3_aa: CASSVMSRSSTDTQYF; cdr3_nt: TGTGCCAGCAGCGTAATGTCCCGGTCTAGCACAGATACGCAGTATTTT
v_call: TRBV2; clone_size: NA; d_call: NA; j_call: TRBJ2-2; cdr3_aa: CASSMTGADTGELFF; cdr3_nt: TGTGCCAGCAGTATGACAGGAGCCGATACCGGGGAGCTGTTTTTT
v_call: TRBV5-1; clone_size: NA; d_call: TRBD1; j_call: TRBJ2-1; cdr3_aa: CASSRQGAVNEQFF; cdr3_nt: TGCGCCAGCAGCCGACAGGGGGCGGTAAATGAGCAGTTCTTC
v_call: TRBV3-1/TRBV3-2; clone_size: NA; d_call: NA; j_call: TRBJ1-2; cdr3_aa: CASSLTENYGYTF; cdr3_nt: TGTGCCAGCAGCCTGACAGAGAACTATGGCTACACCTTC
v_call: TRBV7-2; clone_size: NA; d_call: TRBD2; j_call: TRBJ2-1; cdr3_aa: CASSSGLAGGSSYNEQFF; cdr3_nt: TGTGCCAGCAGCTCGGGACTAGCGGGGGGGAGCTCCTACAATGAGCAGTTCTTC
v_call: TRBV3-1/TRBV3-2; clone_size: NA; d_call: TRBD1; j_call: TRBJ1-1; cdr3_aa: CASSQGDAGGTEAFF; cdr3_nt: TGTGCCAGCAGCCAAGGAGATGCAGGGGGGACTGAAGCTTTCTTT
v_call: TRBV3-1/TRBV3-2; clone_size: NA; d_call: NA; j_call: TRBJ2-1; cdr3_aa: CASSQDYPVRTTYNEQFF; cdr3_nt: TGTGCCAGCAGCCAAGATTATCCCGTCCGGACTACGTACAATGAGCAGTTCTTC
v_call: TRBV28; clone_size: once; d_call: TRBD1; j_call: TRBJ1-2; cdr3_aa: CASRGTGEGYTF; cdr3_nt: TGTGCCAGCAGAGGGACAGGGGAGGGCTACACCTTC
v_call: TRBV4-1; clone_size: NA; d_call: TRBD2; j_call: TRBJ2-7; cdr3_aa: CASSRTSGRANEQYF; cdr3_nt: TGCGCCAGCAGCCGAACTAGCGGGAGGGCCAACGAGCAGTACTTC
v_call: TRBV19; clone_size: once; d_call: NA; j_call: TRBJ1-2; cdr3_aa: CASSSGRLGYTF; cdr3_nt: TGTGCCAGTAGTAGCGGAAGGTTGGGCTACACCTTC
v_call: TRBV4-1; clone_size: NA; d_call: TRBD1; j_call: TRBJ1-1; cdr3_aa: CASSQADDMTGGDTEAFF; cdr3_nt: TGCGCCAGCAGCCAAGCCGACGACATGACAGGGGGGGACACTGAAGCTTTCTTT
v_call: TRBV7-9; clone_size: NA; d_call: TRBD1; j_call: TRBJ1-2; cdr3_aa: CASSLRSPGQGYGYTF; cdr3_nt: TGTGCCAGCAGCTTAAGATCTCCTGGACAGGGCTATGGCTACACCTTC
v_call: TRBV5-4; clone_size: NA; d_call: TRBD2; j_call: TRBJ2-5; cdr3_aa: CASSPGREKETQYF; cdr3_nt: TGTGCCAGCAGCCCTGGGCGGGAGAAAGAGACCCAGTACTTC
v_call: TRBV4-2; clone_size: NA; d_call: NA; j_call: TRBJ2-1; cdr3_aa: CASSQGPGDSYNEQFF; cdr3_nt: TGTGCCAGCAGCCAAGGTCCGGGGGATTCCTACAATGAGCAGTTCTTC
v_call: TRBV18; clone_size: NA; d_call: TRBD2; j_call: TRBJ2-1; cdr3_aa: CASSPGASGRYEQFF; cdr3_nt: TGTGCCAGCTCACCAGGAGCTAGCGGGAGGTATGAGCAGTTCTTC
v_call: TRBV5-1; clone_size: NA; d_call: NA; j_call: TRBJ2-3; cdr3_aa: CASSLAGTDTQYF; cdr3_nt: TGCGCCAGCAGCTTGGCAGGTACAGATACGCAGTATTTT
v_call: TRBV5-6; clone_size: NA; d_call: TRBD1; j_call: TRBJ1-1; cdr3_aa: CASSRRGATEAFF; cdr3_nt: TGTGCCAGCAGCCGCAGGGGGGCCACTGAAGCTTTCTTT
v_call: TRBV19; clone_size: NA; d_call: NA; j_call: TRBJ1-6; cdr3_aa: CASSMVTSSYNSPLHF; cdr3_nt: TGTGCCAGTAGTATGGTCACGAGCTCCTATAATTCACCCCTCCACTTT
v_call: TRBV5-1; clone_size: few; d_call: TRBD2; j_call: TRBJ2-2; cdr3_aa: CASSSGLAIGELFF; cdr3_nt: TGCGCCAGCAGCTCGGGACTAGCAATCGGGGAGCTGTTTTTT
v_call: TRBV5-5; clone_size: NA; d_call: NA; j_call: TRBJ2-7; cdr3_aa: CASSLVFTGSYEQYF; cdr3_nt: TGTGCCAGCAGCTTGGTTTTTACCGGTTCCTACGAGCAGTACTTC
v_call: TRBV5-6; clone_size: NA; d_call: NA; j_call: TRBJ2-2; cdr3_aa: CASSWGQLNTGELFF; cdr3_nt: TGTGCCAGCAGCTGGGGGCAACTAAACACCGGGGAGCTGTTTTTT
v_call: TRBV7-8; clone_size: NA; d_call: TRBD1; j_call: TRBJ1-2; cdr3_aa: CASTKDRGVYGYTF; cdr3_nt: TGTGCCAGCACCAAGGACAGGGGCGTCTATGGCTACACCTTC
v_call: TRBV30; clone_size: NA; d_call: NA; j_call: TRBJ1-5; cdr3_aa: CAWSEVVGWGRQPQHF; cdr3_nt: TGTGCCTGGAGCGAAGTAGTAGGATGGGGGCGGCAGCCCCAGCATTTT
v_call: TRBV14; clone_size: NA; d_call: TRBD1; j_call: TRBJ1-1; cdr3_aa: CASSPQQGAPTEAFF; cdr3_nt: TGTGCCAGCAGCCCGCAACAGGGGGCGCCCACTGAAGCTTTCTTT
v_call: TRBV5-5; clone_size: few; d_call: TRBD1; j_call: TRBJ2-5; cdr3_aa: CASSLSWGQGQETQYF; cdr3_nt: TGTGCCAGCAGCTTGAGTTGGGGACAGGGACAAGAGACCCAGTACTTC